This T cell receptor beta chain derives from a study of shared clonotypes between healthy human individuals. At the level of the study: Plates per donor: three CD4 naive, three CD4 memory, two CD8 naive, one CD8 memory.

Findings and limits, study-wide: When compared with the clonotypes that were shared by all four sorted-subset donors, the non-shared clonotypes turned out to have lower generation probabilities.

Every subset's genomic DNA went evenly onto several immunoSEQ plates. Methods used by the authors: As immunoSEQ supplied junction-only sequences (without quality scores), filtering differed. Clones were read by immunoSEQ multiplex PCR, and TCRdb kept only the in-frame ones, dropping some. That table gives V, J and clone size, and the DNA gave D and trimming. The data hold about 1.5 million clones, with 95% to 99% observed a single time. CDR1 is ENHRY, CDR2 SYGVKD, per germline. This CDR3 spans 19 amino acids. The V and J ends lost 6 bases and 0 bases, in that order; junction bases with no gene match: 17. Comment on this clone: Its antigen remains unknown.

This sequence joins TRBV10-3 and TRBJ2-1; 7 bases map to TRBD1. What was sequenced was naive CD4+ T cells sorted from blood. The subset: CD45RA+ positively selected. The receptor comes from a man aged 25 to 40 in good health. The CDR3 DNA sequence: TGTGCCATCAGGAACCGGGACAGCGGCAAACTCGGCTCCTACAATGAGCAGTTCTTC. This codes for CAIRNRDSGKLGSYNEQFF.